These T cell receptor beta chains were read from a single sample in a study of blood T cell repertoires in COVID-19. Produced via immunoSEQ multiplex PCR; TCRdb's table is partial and in-frame only. The sample holds roughly 120,000 clones, roughly 83% seen once. The material sequenced was peripheral blood. All receptors come from a man between 25 and 39 years old with acute or convalescent COVID-19. The CDR3 runs from the conserved cysteine through the conserved F or W. Each record gives: V gene, clone size, D gene, J gene, CDR3 protein, CDR3 DNA. The D gene is left open where the match is weak. Clone size is shown for a subset of rows, as once, few, many or a class of expanded clone.

v_call: TRBV6-5
clone_size: few
d_call: .
j_call: TRBJ1-4
cdr3_aa: CASSYSRAHNEKLFF
cdr3_nt: TGTGCCAGCAGTTACTCGCGGGCCCATAATGAAAAACTGTTTTTT

v_call: TRBV27
clone_size: .
d_call: TRBD2
j_call: TRBJ2-4
cdr3_aa: CASSLGGFGDIQYF
cdr3_nt: TGTGCCAGCAGTTTGGGAGGGTTTGGGGACATTCAGTACTTC

v_call: TRBV5-4
clone_size: .
d_call: .
j_call: TRBJ2-7
cdr3_aa: CASTAAGRNYEQYF
cdr3_nt: TGTGCCAGCACCGCTGCGGGACGGAACTACGAGCAGTACTTC

v_call: TRBV18
clone_size: once
d_call: .
j_call: TRBJ1-2
cdr3_aa: CASSPDSGSNGYTF
cdr3_nt: TGTGCCAGCTCACCTGACTCAGGGTCTAATGGCTACACCTTC

v_call: TRBV6-5
clone_size: .
d_call: .
j_call: TRBJ1-1
cdr3_aa: CASSQRGRNTEAFF
cdr3_nt: TGTGCCAGCAGTCAACGGGGGAGGAACACTGAAGCTTTCTTT

v_call: TRBV3-1/TRBV3-2
clone_size: .
d_call: TRBD2
j_call: TRBJ2-3
cdr3_aa: CASSPFSGADTDTQYF
cdr3_nt: TGTGCCAGCAGCCCCTTTAGCGGGGCCGACACAGATACGCAGTATTTT

v_call: TRBV19
clone_size: .
d_call: TRBD2
j_call: TRBJ2-1
cdr3_aa: CASSSGRKNEQFF
cdr3_nt: TGTGCCAGTAGTAGCGGGAGGAAGAATGAGCAGTTCTTC

v_call: TRBV6-5
clone_size: .
d_call: TRBD1
j_call: TRBJ2-2
cdr3_aa: CASRLAQGVGGELFF
cdr3_nt: TGTGCCAGCAGGCTCGCCCAGGGGGTAGGCGGGGAGCTGTTTTTT

v_call: TRBV7-2
clone_size: .
d_call: TRBD1
j_call: TRBJ1-5
cdr3_aa: CASSLDRGEQPQHF
cdr3_nt: TGTGCCAGCAGCCTGGACAGGGGGGAACAGCCCCAGCATTTT

v_call: TRBV6-6
clone_size: .
d_call: .
j_call: TRBJ1-5
cdr3_aa: CASSTGIFQPQHF
cdr3_nt: TGTGCCAGCAGTACAGGAATCTTTCAGCCCCAGCATTTT

v_call: TRBV9
clone_size: .
d_call: TRBD2
j_call: TRBJ2-3
cdr3_aa: CASSGDDTSGGARDTQYF
cdr3_nt: TGTGCCAGCAGCGGGGACGATACCAGCGGGGGGGCCAGAGATACGCAGTATTTT

v_call: TRBV29-1
clone_size: .
d_call: TRBD2
j_call: TRBJ2-1
cdr3_aa: CSVCLAGSGEQFF
cdr3_nt: TGCAGCGTTTGCCTAGCGGGATCGGGTGAGCAGTTCTTC

v_call: TRBV29-1
clone_size: .
d_call: .
j_call: TRBJ2-5
cdr3_aa: CSARGVGGGLFGQETQYF
cdr3_nt: TGCAGCGCCCGCGGGGTGGGAGGGGGTTTATTTGGCCAAGAGACCCAGTACTTC

v_call: TRBV27
clone_size: .
d_call: .
j_call: TRBJ2-2
cdr3_aa: CASSLVEGSPGELFF
cdr3_nt: TGTGCCAGCAGTTTAGTGGAGGGAAGCCCCGGGGAGCTGTTTTTT

v_call: TRBV11-3
clone_size: .
d_call: TRBD2
j_call: TRBJ2-1
cdr3_aa: CASSLDSGGQFF
cdr3_nt: TGTGCCAGCAGCTTAGATAGCGGGGGGCAGTTCTTC

v_call: TRBV12-3/TRBV12-4
clone_size: .
d_call: .
j_call: TRBJ1-6
cdr3_aa: CASSLDGTQLHF
cdr3_nt: TGTGCCAGCAGTTTAGATGGGACTCAGCTCCACTTT

v_call: TRBV19
clone_size: .
d_call: TRBD1
j_call: TRBJ1-5
cdr3_aa: CASSTGTDYSNQPQHF
cdr3_nt: TGTGCCAGTAGTACCGGGACAGATTATAGCAATCAGCCCCAGCATTTT

v_call: TRBV30
clone_size: once
d_call: TRBD1
j_call: TRBJ2-7
cdr3_aa: CAWSPGQIYEQYF
cdr3_nt: TGTGCCTGGAGTCCGGGACAGATCTACGAGCAGTACTTC

v_call: TRBV30
clone_size: .
d_call: TRBD2
j_call: TRBJ2-3
cdr3_aa: CAWSVGGGRVDTQYF
cdr3_nt: TGTGCCTGGAGTGTCGGGGGGGGCAGGGTCGATACGCAGTATTTT

v_call: TRBV20-1
clone_size: .
d_call: .
j_call: TRBJ1-1
cdr3_aa: CSAGQYAEAFF
cdr3_nt: TGCAGTGCTGGACAGTACGCTGAAGCTTTCTTT

v_call: TRBV30
clone_size: .
d_call: TRBD2
j_call: TRBJ2-3
cdr3_aa: CAWSVRRLAGGGDTQYF
cdr3_nt: TGTGCCTGGAGTGTACGAAGGCTAGCGGGGGGCGGGGATACGCAGTATTTT

v_call: TRBV5-1
clone_size: .
d_call: .
j_call: TRBJ2-7
cdr3_aa: CASRFSRGDSYEQYF
cdr3_nt: TGCGCCAGCAGATTTAGCAGGGGCGATTCCTACGAGCAGTACTTC

v_call: TRBV29-1
clone_size: .
d_call: TRBD1
j_call: TRBJ1-2
cdr3_aa: CSAEGQGAWGYTF
cdr3_nt: TGCAGCGCAGAAGGACAGGGGGCCTGGGGCTACACCTTC

v_call: TRBV7-2
clone_size: once
d_call: .
j_call: TRBJ2-5
cdr3_aa: CASSLNGVVVGETQYF
cdr3_nt: TGTGCCAGCAGTCTTAACGGGGTTGTGGTTGGGGAGACCCAGTACTTC

v_call: TRBV5-1
clone_size: .
d_call: .
j_call: TRBJ1-6
cdr3_aa: CASSLRDNSPLHF
cdr3_nt: TGCGCCAGCAGCCTCCGAGATAATTCACCCCTCCACTTT

v_call: TRBV13
clone_size: .
d_call: .
j_call: TRBJ1-2
cdr3_aa: CASSLGRILITKGYTF
cdr3_nt: TGTGCCAGCAGCTTAGGCCGTATCCTCATAACTAAAGGCTACACCTTC

v_call: TRBV6-1
clone_size: .
d_call: .
j_call: TRBJ1-2
cdr3_aa: CASSEVRQRGYTF
cdr3_nt: TGTGCCAGCAGTGAAGTAAGGCAGCGGGGCTACACCTTC

v_call: TRBV6-5
clone_size: .
d_call: .
j_call: TRBJ1-5
cdr3_aa: CASWGRSRQPQHF
cdr3_nt: TGTGCCAGCTGGGGGAGGTCGCGTCAGCCCCAGCATTTT

v_call: TRBV18
clone_size: .
d_call: TRBD1
j_call: TRBJ1-1
cdr3_aa: CASSPGTGTRPEAFF
cdr3_nt: TGTGCCAGCTCACCCGGGACAGGGACAAGGCCCGAAGCTTTCTTT

v_call: TRBV19
clone_size: .
d_call: .
j_call: TRBJ2-1
cdr3_aa: CASSMTMGEQFF
cdr3_nt: TGTGCCAGTAGTATGACTATGGGGGAGCAGTTCTTC

v_call: TRBV6-2/TRBV6-3
clone_size: .
d_call: .
j_call: TRBJ2-7
cdr3_aa: CASSLEPGAYEQYF
cdr3_nt: TGTGCCAGCAGTTTGGAACCCGGGGCCTACGAGCAGTACTTC

v_call: TRBV9
clone_size: .
d_call: TRBD1
j_call: TRBJ1-3
cdr3_aa: CASSVEGARRSGNTIYF
cdr3_nt: TGTGCCAGCAGCGTAGAGGGGGCAAGGCGCTCTGGAAACACCATATATTTT

v_call: TRBV4-2
clone_size: .
d_call: TRBD1
j_call: TRBJ2-6
cdr3_aa: CASSQGGQGITGANVLTF
cdr3_nt: TGTGCCAGCAGCCAAGGGGGACAGGGGATTACTGGGGCCAACGTCCTGACTTTC

v_call: TRBV5-4
clone_size: once
d_call: TRBD1
j_call: TRBJ1-2
cdr3_aa: CASSPQDRPGGYTF
cdr3_nt: TGTGCCAGCAGCCCCCAGGACAGGCCTGGTGGCTACACCTTC

v_call: TRBV5-5
clone_size: .
d_call: .
j_call: TRBJ2-1
cdr3_aa: CASSLGRGSNEQFF
cdr3_nt: TGTGCCAGCAGCTTGGGTCGGGGATCCAATGAGCAGTTCTTC

v_call: TRBV7-8
clone_size: few
d_call: TRBD1
j_call: TRBJ2-1
cdr3_aa: CASSLRWQGAGNEQFF
cdr3_nt: TGTGCCAGCAGCTTACGTTGGCAGGGGGCCGGGAATGAGCAGTTCTTC

v_call: TRBV5-8
clone_size: .
d_call: TRBD1
j_call: TRBJ2-7
cdr3_aa: CASSDLGQGAYEQYF
cdr3_nt: TGTGCCAGCAGCGATTTGGGACAGGGGGCCTACGAGCAGTACTTC

v_call: TRBV5-4
clone_size: many
d_call: TRBD1
j_call: TRBJ1-6
cdr3_aa: CASSPDRGLNSPLHF
cdr3_nt: TGTGCCAGCAGCCCCGACAGGGGGCTTAATTCACCCCTCCACTTT

v_call: TRBV6-1
clone_size: .
d_call: .
j_call: TRBJ1-6
cdr3_aa: CASSEMRGGNSPLHF
cdr3_nt: TGTGCCAGCAGTGAAATGCGGGGGGGTAATTCACCCCTCCACTTT

v_call: TRBV4-1
clone_size: many
d_call: .
j_call: TRBJ2-2
cdr3_aa: CASSQTSSGELFF
cdr3_nt: TGCGCCAGCAGCCAAACTAGCAGCGGGGAGCTGTTTTTT

v_call: TRBV7-2
clone_size: .
d_call: TRBD1
j_call: TRBJ1-4
cdr3_aa: CASSPRAGTGGEKLFF
cdr3_nt: TGTGCCAGCAGCCCAAGAGCCGGGACAGGGGGAGAAAAACTGTTTTTT

v_call: TRBV4-1
clone_size: .
d_call: TRBD2
j_call: TRBJ2-5
cdr3_aa: CASSQGLVGGLQETQYF
cdr3_nt: TGCGCCAGCAGCCAAGGACTGGTGGGAGGGCTGCAAGAGACCCAGTACTTC

v_call: TRBV7-9
clone_size: .
d_call: TRBD2
j_call: TRBJ2-1
cdr3_aa: CASSLELSGGNEQFF
cdr3_nt: TGTGCCAGCAGCTTAGAACTTAGCGGGGGTAATGAGCAGTTCTTC

v_call: TRBV20-1
clone_size: once
d_call: TRBD2
j_call: TRBJ2-1
cdr3_aa: CSASAGGFGQFF
cdr3_nt: TGCAGTGCTAGTGCGGGGGGCTTTGGGCAGTTCTTC

v_call: TRBV6-6
clone_size: .
d_call: .
j_call: TRBJ2-5
cdr3_aa: CASIPSGRVETQYF
cdr3_nt: TGTGCCAGCATCCCCTCGGGCAGGGTAGAGACCCAGTACTTC

v_call: TRBV3-1/TRBV3-2
clone_size: .
d_call: .
j_call: TRBJ2-2
cdr3_aa: CASSQDYRGVELFF
cdr3_nt: TGTGCCAGCAGCCAAGATTATCGGGGTGTGGAGCTGTTTTTT

v_call: TRBV30
clone_size: .
d_call: TRBD1
j_call: TRBJ1-6
cdr3_aa: CAWDRGLFYNSPLHF
cdr3_nt: TGTGCCTGGGACAGGGGGCTATTTTATAATTCACCCCTCCACTTT

v_call: TRBV6-5
clone_size: .
d_call: .
j_call: TRBJ1-6
cdr3_aa: CASRTGNNSPLHF
cdr3_nt: TGTGCCAGCAGAACGGGAAATAATTCACCCCTCCACTTT

v_call: TRBV7-2
clone_size: .
d_call: .
j_call: TRBJ1-5
cdr3_aa: CASSLYGGDQPQHF
cdr3_nt: TGTGCCAGCAGCTTGTACGGGGGGGATCAGCCCCAGCATTTT

v_call: TRBV7-9
clone_size: .
d_call: TRBD1
j_call: TRBJ1-2
cdr3_aa: CASSHGDSSPVYGYTF
cdr3_nt: TGTGCCAGCAGCCATGGGGACAGCTCACCTGTGTATGGCTACACCTTC

v_call: TRBV5-6
clone_size: .
d_call: .
j_call: TRBJ1-5
cdr3_aa: CASSSTGLNQPQHF
cdr3_nt: TGTGCCAGCAGCTCGACAGGCCTCAATCAGCCCCAGCATTTT

v_call: TRBV4-2
clone_size: .
d_call: .
j_call: TRBJ2-1
cdr3_aa: CASSPQGDEQFF
cdr3_nt: TGTGCCAGCAGCCCTCAGGGCGATGAGCAGTTCTTC

v_call: TRBV27
clone_size: .
d_call: .
j_call: TRBJ1-1
cdr3_aa: CASSLSSAAEAFF
cdr3_nt: TGTGCCAGCAGTTTAAGTTCTGCAGCTGAAGCTTTCTTT